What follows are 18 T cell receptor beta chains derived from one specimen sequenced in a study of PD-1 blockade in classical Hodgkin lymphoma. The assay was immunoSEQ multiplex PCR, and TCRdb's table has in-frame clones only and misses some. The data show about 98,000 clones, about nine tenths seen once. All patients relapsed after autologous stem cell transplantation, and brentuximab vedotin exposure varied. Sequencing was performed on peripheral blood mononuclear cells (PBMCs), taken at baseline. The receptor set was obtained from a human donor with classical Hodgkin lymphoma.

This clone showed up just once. The CDR3 DNA follows: TGTGCCAGCTCACCACGGGGCGATGAGCAGTTCTTC. This translates into CASSPRGDEQFF. The V and J genes are TRBV18 and TRBJ2-1; D perhaps matches TRBD1 (5 bases). Trimming took 1 base from V and 8 from J, leaving 6 bases between them. CDR1 and CDR2 (germline): KGHSH, LQKENI. This CDR3 is built from 12 residues.

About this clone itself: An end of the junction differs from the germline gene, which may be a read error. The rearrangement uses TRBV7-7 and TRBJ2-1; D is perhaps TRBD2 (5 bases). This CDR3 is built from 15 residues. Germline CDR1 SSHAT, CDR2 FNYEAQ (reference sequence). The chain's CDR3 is CASSLGGSPYNEQFF. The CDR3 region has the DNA TGTGCTAGCAGCTTAGGTGGGAGTCCCTACAATGAGCAGTTCTTC.

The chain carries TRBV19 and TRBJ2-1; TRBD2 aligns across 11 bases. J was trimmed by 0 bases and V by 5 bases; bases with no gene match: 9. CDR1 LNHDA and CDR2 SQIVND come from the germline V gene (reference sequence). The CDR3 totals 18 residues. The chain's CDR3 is CASSALGTSGSSYNEQFF. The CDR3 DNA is TGTGCCAGTAGTGCCTTGGGGACTAGCGGAAGCTCCTACAATGAGCAGTTCTTC. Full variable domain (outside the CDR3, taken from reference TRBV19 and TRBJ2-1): DGGITQSPKYLFRKEGQNVTLSCEQNLNHDAMYWYRQDPGQGLRLIYYSQIVNDFQKGDIAEGYSVSREKKESFPLTVTSAQKNPTAFYLCASSALGTSGSSYNEQFFGPGTRLTVL.

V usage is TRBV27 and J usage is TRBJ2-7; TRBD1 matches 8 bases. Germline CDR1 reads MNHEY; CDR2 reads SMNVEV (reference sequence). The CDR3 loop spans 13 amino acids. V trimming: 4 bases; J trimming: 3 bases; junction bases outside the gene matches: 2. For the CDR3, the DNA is TGTGCCAGCAGTTGGGGACAGGACTACGAGCAGTACTTC. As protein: CASSWGQDYEQYF.

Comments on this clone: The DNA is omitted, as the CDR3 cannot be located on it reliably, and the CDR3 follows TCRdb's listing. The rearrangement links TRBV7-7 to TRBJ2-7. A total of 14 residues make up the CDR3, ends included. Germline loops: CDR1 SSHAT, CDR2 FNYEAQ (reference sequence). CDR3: CASRRAYLCYEQYF.

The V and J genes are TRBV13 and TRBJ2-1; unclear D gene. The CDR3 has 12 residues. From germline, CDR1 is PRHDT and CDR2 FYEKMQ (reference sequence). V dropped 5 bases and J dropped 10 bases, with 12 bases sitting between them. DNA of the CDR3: TGTGCCAGCAGCGTTTACCCGACCGAGCAGTTCTTC. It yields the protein CASSVYPTEQFF.

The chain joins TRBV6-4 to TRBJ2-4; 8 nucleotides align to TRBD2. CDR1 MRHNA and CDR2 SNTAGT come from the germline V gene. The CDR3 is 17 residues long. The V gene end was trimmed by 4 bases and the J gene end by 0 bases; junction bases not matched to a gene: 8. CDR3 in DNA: TGTGCCAGCAGTGGAGACGGTAGCGGGGTAGCCAAAAACATTCAGTACTTC. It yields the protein CASSGDGSGVAKNIQYF.

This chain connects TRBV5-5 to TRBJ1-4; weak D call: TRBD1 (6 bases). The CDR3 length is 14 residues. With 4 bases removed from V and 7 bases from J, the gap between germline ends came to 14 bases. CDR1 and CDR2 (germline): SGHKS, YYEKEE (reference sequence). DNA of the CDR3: TGTGCCAGCAGCCGGGGGCAGCCCTTTGAAAAACTGTTTTTT. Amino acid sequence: CASSRGQPFEKLFF.

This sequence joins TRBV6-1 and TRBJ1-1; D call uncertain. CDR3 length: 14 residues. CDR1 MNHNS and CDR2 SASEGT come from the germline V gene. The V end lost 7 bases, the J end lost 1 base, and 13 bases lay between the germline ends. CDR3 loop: CASILRAGNTEAFF. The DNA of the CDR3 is TGTGCCAGCATTTTGAGGGCTGGGAACACTGAAGCTTTCTTT.

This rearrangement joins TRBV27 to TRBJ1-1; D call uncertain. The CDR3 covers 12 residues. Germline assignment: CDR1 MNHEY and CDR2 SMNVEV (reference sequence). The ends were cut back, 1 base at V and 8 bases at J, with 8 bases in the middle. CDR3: CASSLYGQEAFF. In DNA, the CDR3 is TGTGCCAGCAGTTTATACGGCCAGGAAGCTTTCTTT.

The chain's CDR3 is CASSLPPPGGNTIYF. DNA for the CDR3: TGTGCCAGCAGCTTGCCTCCCCCGGGGGGAAACACCATATATTTT. V gene TRBV5-6 combines with J gene TRBJ1-3; D gene unclear. Trimming stripped 1 base from V and 4 bases from J, with 12 bases between. Germline lookup yields CDR1 SGHDT and CDR2 YYEEEE. The CDR3 is 15 residues long.

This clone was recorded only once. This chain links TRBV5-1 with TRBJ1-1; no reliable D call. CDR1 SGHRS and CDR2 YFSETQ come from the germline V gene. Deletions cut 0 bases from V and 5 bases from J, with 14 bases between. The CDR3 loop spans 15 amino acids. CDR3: CASSLVSGGRTEAFF. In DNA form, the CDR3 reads TGCGCCAGCAGCTTGGTTTCCGGAGGTAGGACTGAAGCTTTCTTT.

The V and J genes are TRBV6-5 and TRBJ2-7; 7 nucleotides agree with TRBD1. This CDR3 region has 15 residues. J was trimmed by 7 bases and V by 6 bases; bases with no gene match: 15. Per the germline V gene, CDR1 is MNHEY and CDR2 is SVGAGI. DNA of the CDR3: TGTGCCAGCAGACCTAACAGGGGCTCCGTCGGGGAGCAGTACTTC. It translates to CASRPNRGSVGEQYF.

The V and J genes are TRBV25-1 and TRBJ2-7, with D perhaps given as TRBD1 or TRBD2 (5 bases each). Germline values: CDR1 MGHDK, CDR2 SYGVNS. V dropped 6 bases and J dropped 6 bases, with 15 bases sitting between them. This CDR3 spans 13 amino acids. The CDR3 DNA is TGTGCCAGCAGCCGGGGCTTTATGGGCGAGCAGTACTTC. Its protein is CASSRGFMGEQYF.

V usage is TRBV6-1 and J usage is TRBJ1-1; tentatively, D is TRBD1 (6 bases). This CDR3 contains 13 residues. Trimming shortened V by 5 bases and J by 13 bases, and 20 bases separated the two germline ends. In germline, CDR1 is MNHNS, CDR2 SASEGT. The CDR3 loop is CASSMNRVESGFF. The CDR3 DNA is TGTGCCAGCAGTATGAACAGGGTAGAAAGCGGTTTCTTT.

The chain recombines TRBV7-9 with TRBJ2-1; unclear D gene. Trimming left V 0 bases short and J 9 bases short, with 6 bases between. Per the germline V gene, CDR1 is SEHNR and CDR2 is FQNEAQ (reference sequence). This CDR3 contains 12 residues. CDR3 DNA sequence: TGTGCCAGCAGCTTAGCGCCGGTTGAGCAGTTCTTC. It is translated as CASSLAPVEQFF.

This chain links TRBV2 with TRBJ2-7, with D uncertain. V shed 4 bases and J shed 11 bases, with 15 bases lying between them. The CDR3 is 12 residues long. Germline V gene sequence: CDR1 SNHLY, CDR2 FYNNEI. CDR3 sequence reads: CASSVEQTSKYF. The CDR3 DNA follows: TGTGCCAGCAGTGTAGAACAGACCTCCAAGTACTTC.

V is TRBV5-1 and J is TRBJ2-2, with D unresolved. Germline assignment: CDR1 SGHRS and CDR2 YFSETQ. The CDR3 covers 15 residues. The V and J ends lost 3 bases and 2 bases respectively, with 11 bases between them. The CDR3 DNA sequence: TGCGCCAGCAGCTCCCCCCGATTTAACACCGGGGAGCTGTTTTTT. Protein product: CASSSPRFNTGELFF.